These 23 T cell receptor beta chains share one sample of origin, sequenced in a study of post-analysis software for immune sequencing data (dated by TCRdb to between 2014 and 2017). The study at large found these results: Patients showed significantly higher frequencies than controls for a few TRBV segments, among them TRBV5-6, TRBV5-1 and TRBV20-1.

No cognate antigen is known for these TCRs. Libraries came from PCR. Sequencing relied on an Illumina HiSeq 2500. To reduce PCR and sequencing biases, unique molecular identifiers were incorporated into the TCR beta cDNA libraries. TCRdb reprocessed the public reads (quality trimming at Q25 with fastp, clone calling with MiXCR) and kept in-frame beta chains. Rows are combined by CDR3 protein, so each entry shows the most common genes and DNA. The sample profile shows some 500,000 distinct CDR3 sequences; 45% of them were found once. In total, the top ten clones hold about an eighth of the sample. Sequencing input: blood. These receptor sequences come from a girl aged 10 to 17 with multiple sclerosis.

This clonotype was found many times. The V gene is TRBV14, the J gene TRBJ2-7; D may be TRBD1 (6 bases). This CDR3 has 14 residues. The V gene's germline CDR1 is SGHDN and CDR2 FVKESK. Trimming shortened V by 0 bases and J by 4 bases, and 10 bases separated the two germline ends. This CDR3 reads CASSQDQGPYEQYF. DNA for the CDR3: TGTGCCAGCAGCCAAGATCAGGGGCCTTACGAGCAGTACTTC.

The rearrangement uses TRBV25-1 and TRBJ2-4, with 9 bases fitting TRBD1. With the DNA end fitting TRBJ2-7 better, the J assignment may be wrong. The CDR3 sequence is 14 residues long. Per germline, CDR1 MGHDK and CDR2 SYGVNS. CDR3 in amino acids: CASSPTGGGVEQYF. CDR3 DNA sequence: TGTGCCAGCAGCCCAACAGGGGGCGGGGTCGAGCAGTACTTC.

This clonotype has more than one count but fewer than ten. This chain uses TRBV15 with TRBJ1-6; D remains unclear. The V gene's germline CDR1 is LNHNV and CDR2 YYDKDF (reference sequence). The V gene lost 3 bases and the J gene lost 9 bases, with 9 bases spanning the gap. This CDR3 has 13 residues. CDR3 coding DNA: TGTGCCACCAGCAGTGAAAGCGGTTCACCCCTCCACTTT. Its protein product is CATSSESGSPLHF.

The chain is built from TRBV5-1 and TRBJ2-3, with D tentatively TRBD1 or TRBD2 (6 bases each). Germline V gene data show CDR1 as SGHRS and CDR2 as YFSETQ. Trimming pared 3 bases from V and 3 bases from J, leaving 23 bases between. This CDR3 is built from 18 residues. DNA of the CDR3: TGCGCCAGCAGCTCCATCGGTCTTAGGGGGGCGCGGACAGATACGCAGTATTTT. This encodes CASSSIGLRGARTDTQYF.

V gene TRBV6-1 combines with J gene TRBJ2-3, with 7 bases fitting TRBD1. Germline V CDR1 and CDR2: MNHNS, SASEGT. The CDR3 loop spans 16 amino acids. V lost 2 bases and J lost 2; bases outside the gene matches: 7. The CDR3, as DNA: TGTGCCAGCAGTGAAAGAGGGGGCAGGAACACAGATACGCAGTATTTT. Translation gives CASSERGGRNTDTQYF.

The chain is built from TRBV29-1 and TRBJ2-1; 9 positions match TRBD2. This CDR3 has 14 residues. V lost 2 bases and J lost 15; bases outside the gene matches: 14. Germline CDR1 is SQVTM and CDR2 is ANQGSEA. Written as DNA, the CDR3 is TGCAGCGTTGAAATGTTAGCGGGAGACTCCGACCGGTTCTTC. Protein: CSVEMLAGDSDRFF.

This clonotype was seen a handful of times. CDR3 protein: CASSLDRGYEQYF. In DNA, the CDR3 is TGTGCCAGCAGCTTGGACAGGGGCTACGAGCAGTACTTC. The V gene is TRBV5-4, the J gene TRBJ2-7; 7 nucleotides align to TRBD1. The V gene's germline CDR1 is SGHNT and CDR2 YYREEE (reference sequence). J was trimmed by 3 bases and V by 0 bases; bases with no gene match: 0. This CDR3 has 13 amino acids.

The table lists this clonotype with a few counts. V and J are TRBV6-5 and TRBJ1-2; a possible D gene is TRBD1 (5 bases). Between the trimmed V and J ends, which lost 8 bases and 6 bases, there was a span of 19 bases. CDR1 and CDR2 (germline): MNHEY, SVGAGI. This CDR3 has 14 amino acids. Here the CDR3 reads CASRSGGTIHGYTF. CDR3 nucleotides: TGTGCCAGCCGGAGTGGAGGGACGATTCATGGCTACACCTTC.

The chain carries TRBV20-1 and TRBJ2-1; D possibly corresponds to TRBD2 (5 bases). The V gene lost 0 bases and the J gene lost 7 bases, with 13 bases spanning the gap. Germline V lookup: CDR1 DFQATT, CDR2 SNEGSKA (reference sequence). The CDR3 totals 14 residues. The CDR3 loop is CSARDRLAINEQFF. The CDR3 nucleotides are TGCAGTGCTAGAGACCGCCTAGCCATTAATGAGCAGTTCTTC.

A single count supports this clonotype. This chain joins TRBV28 and TRBJ2-4; D is possibly TRBD1 (6 bases). V lost 6 bases, J lost 6 bases, and 15 bases lay in between. CDR1 and CDR2 (germline): MDHEN, SYDVKM. The length of the CDR3 is 14 residues. The chain's CDR3 is CASSSPGQLNIQYF. For the CDR3, the DNA is TGTGCCAGCAGCTCCCCCGGACAGCTAAACATTCAGTACTTC.

This sequence joins TRBV18 and TRBJ1-2; 7 bases align to TRBD1. Germline V gives CDR1 KGHSH, CDR2 LQKENI. This CDR3 has 16 amino acids. V lost 5 bases, J lost 0 bases, and 9 bases stayed unmatched. The CDR3 bases are TGTGCCAGCTCATCAATCCCAGGACAGGCTAACTATGGCTACACCTTC. This codes for CASSSIPGQANYGYTF.

In regard to this clonotype: Sequence at one end of the junction differs from germline and may be a read error. CDR3: CAGSSPGSYNEQFF. The CDR3 DNA reads as TGTGCCGGCAGTTCCCCGGGCTCCTACAATGAGCAGTTCTTC. The chain has TRBV13 and TRBJ2-1, with D hard to call. CDR1 and CDR2 from the germline V gene are PRHDT and FYEKMQ (reference sequence). This CDR3 comprises 14 residues. Looking up the rest from reference TRBV13 and TRBJ2-1 gives the full variable domain: AAGVIQSPRHLIKEKRETATLKCYPIPRHDTVYWYQQGPGQDPQFLISFYEKMQSDKGSIPDRFSAQQFSDYHSELNMSSLELGDSALYFCAGSSPGSYNEQFFGPGTRLTVL.

The V and J genes are TRBV6-6 and TRBJ2-1; either TRBD1 or TRBD2 may supply D (5 bases each). V lost 6 bases, J lost 5 bases, and 11 bases lay in between. Germline assignment: CDR1 MNHNY and CDR2 SVGAGI (reference sequence). The CDR3 has 13 residues. The CDR3 DNA reads as TGTGCCAGCAGACCGGGACCTGACAATGAGCAGTTCTTC. Amino acid sequence: CASRPGPDNEQFF.

This chain uses TRBV12-3 or TRBV12-4 with TRBJ2-7; 8 positions match TRBD2. V lost 6 bases and J lost 3; bases outside the gene matches: 4. The CDR3 spans 13 residues. The CDR3 is CASRSGTSYEQYF. CDR3 in DNA: TGTGCCAGCAGATCGGGGACTAGCTACGAGCAGTACTTC.

This clonotype was counted only a few times. The chain carries TRBV6-5 and TRBJ1-1, with unresolved D. Trimming took 4 bases from V and 1 from J, leaving 7 bases between them. Germline V gene lookup returns CDR1 MNHEY and CDR2 SVGAGI. CDR3 length: 13 amino acids. CDR3 in amino acids: CASSFTANTEAFF. CDR3 in DNA: TGTGCCAGCAGTTTCACAGCGAACACTGAAGCTTTCTTT.

V usage is TRBV3-1 and J usage is TRBJ1-2; no firm D call. CDR1 LGHDT and CDR2 YNNKEL come from the germline V gene (reference sequence). CDR3 length: 12 amino acids. Trimming cost V 1 base and J 12 bases, with 12 bases left between them. The CDR3 here is CASSQGNVEDTF. CDR3 DNA: TGTGCCAGCAGCCAAGGTAACGTTGAGGACACCTTC. Complete variable domain (other parts from reference TRBV3-1 and TRBJ1-2): DTAVSQTPKYLVTQMGNDKSIKCEQNLGHDTMYWYKQDSKKFLKIMFSYNNKELIINETVPNRFSPKSPDKAHLNLHINSLELGDSAVYFCASSQGNVEDTFGSGTRLTVV.

The chain couples TRBV29-1 to TRBJ2-3; D remains unclear. Germline V gene sequence: CDR1 SQVTM, CDR2 ANQGSEA. The CDR3 sequence is 13 residues long. Trimming stripped 3 bases from V and 0 bases from J, with 7 bases between. DNA of the CDR3: TGCAGCGTTGACCCGCGTAGCACAGATACGCAGTATTTT. As protein: CSVDPRSTDTQYF.

The rearrangement joins TRBV7-8 to TRBJ1-1; 7 bases align to TRBD1. This CDR3 spans 15 amino acids. V was pared by 5 bases and J by 4 bases, with 10 bases of the junction left unmatched. The germline V gene encodes CDR1 SGHVS and CDR2 FQNEAQ. The CDR3 reads CASSIRQGVVTEAFF. Written as DNA, the CDR3 is TGTGCCAGCAGCATCCGCCAGGGGGTGGTCACTGAAGCTTTCTTT.

The gene calls are TRBV6-1 and TRBJ2-7; 10 bases align to TRBD1. This CDR3 comprises 18 residues. The ends lost 5 bases at V and 4 bases at J; junction bases unmatched: 17. Germline CDR1 and CDR2: MNHNS and SASEGT. CDR3 sequence: CASSPRDRGRPVPYEQYF. The DNA of the CDR3 is TGTGCCAGCAGTCCCCGGGACAGGGGCAGGCCCGTCCCTTACGAGCAGTACTTC.

The J gene is TRBJ1-2, the V gene TRBV7-2; 10 nucleotides match TRBD1. V lost 4 bases to trimming and J lost 7 bases; unmatched junction nucleotides: 3. Germline CDR1 reads SGHTA; CDR2 reads FQGNSA. The CDR3 runs 13 residues. The CDR3 is CASSSRTGGGYTF. The DNA of the CDR3 is TGTGCCAGCAGCTCCCGGACAGGGGGTGGCTACACCTTC.

The chain uses TRBV28 and TRBJ2-5; TRBD1 might be the D (5 bases). TRBJ2-7 matches the DNA end more closely, so the J call is doubtful. The CDR3 is 14 residues long. Germline V gene lookup returns CDR1 MDHEN and CDR2 SYDVKM. The CDR3 bases are TGTGCCAGCAGGTCATCAGGGTTAGGGTACGAGCAGTACTTC. Its protein is CASRSSGLGYEQYF.

For this clonotype: Mismatch with germline at one junction end may stem from a read error. The V call is TRBV28, the J call TRBJ2-1; D gene unclear. The germline gives CDR1 MDHEN, CDR2 SYDVKM. CDR3 length: 12 residues. The CDR3 region is CAGSSPPGEQFF. CDR3 sequence (DNA): TGTGCCGGCAGCTCTCCCCCGGGTGAGCAGTTCTTC. Complete variable domain (other parts from reference TRBV28 and TRBJ2-1): DVKVTQSSRYLVKRTGEKVFLECVQDMDHENMFWYRQDPGLGLRLIYFSYDVKMKEKGDIPEGYSVSREKKERFSLILESASTNQTSMYLCAGSSPPGEQFFGPGTRLTVL.

The rearrangement joins TRBV5-1 to TRBJ1-6; TRBD1 aligns across 8 bases. Looked up from germline, CDR1 is SGHRS and CDR2 is YFSETQ. The CDR3 is made up of 14 amino acids. V trimming: 4 bases; J trimming: 6 bases; junction bases outside the gene matches: 3. The CDR3 spells CASSLDRVNSPLHF. The CDR3 DNA sequence: TGCGCCAGCAGCCTGGACAGGGTTAATTCACCCCTCCACTTT.